One and the same sample provided the 23 T cell receptor beta chains below, sequenced in a study of T-cell memory formation after mild COVID-19. TCRdb passed the 5' RACE reads through MiXCR, listing each CDR3 protein once. The sample includes a few hundred thousand distinct CDR3 sequences, roughly 15% of them seen just once. The sample was PBMCs or a T cell subset sorted from them (not recorded which). The receptors were gathered from a man younger than 35 who had mild COVID-19 (a few samples of this study predate the infection). Cell type and time point are not known.

The V gene is TRBV6-5, the J gene TRBJ1-2; D not resolved. V was cut by 1 base and J by 7 bases, with 13 bases left in between. CDR1 and CDR2 (germline): MNHEY, SVGAGI. The CDR3 is 14 residues long. CDR3 coding DNA: TGTGCCAGCAGTTACTATGAGGGAACGAGTGGCTACACCTTC. As protein: CASSYYEGTSGYTF.

The V call is TRBV7-2, the J call TRBJ1-2, with D unclear. V lost 5 bases to trimming and J lost 1 base, with 5 bases between them. The germline V gene encodes CDR1 SGHTA and CDR2 FQGNSA. The CDR3 has 12 amino acids. In DNA form, the CDR3 reads TGTGCCAGCAGCGTCAATAACTATGGCTACACCTTC. As protein: CASSVNNYGYTF. Full variable domain (remainder filled in from reference TRBV7-2 and TRBJ1-2): GAGVSQSPSNKVTEKGKDVELRCDPISGHTALYWYRQSLGQGLEFLIYFQGNSAPDKSGLPSDRFSAERTGGSVSTLTIQRTQQEDSAVYLCASSVNNYGYTFGSGTRLTVV.

This chain uses TRBV4-3 with TRBJ1-5; no clear D gene. There are 15 residues in the CDR3. V lost 8 bases to trimming and J lost 6 bases, with 20 bases between them. Germline CDR1 LGHNA, CDR2 YSLEER. The CDR3: CASGETTASTQPQHF. The CDR3 DNA reads TGCGCCAGCGGCGAGACAACCGCCTCTACTCAGCCCCAGCATTTT.

The chain carries TRBV20-1 and TRBJ1-4; weak D call: TRBD1 (5 bases). CDR1 and CDR2 from the germline V gene are DFQATT and SNEGSKA (reference sequence). V shed 1 base and J shed 8 bases, with 23 bases lying between them. CDR3 length: 17 amino acids. In DNA form, the CDR3 reads TGCAGTGCTAGAGCTTTGGAGATCTGGGGGGAGGACGAAAAACTGTTTTTT. Its translation is CSARALEIWGEDEKLFF.

The rearrangement uses TRBV5-1 and TRBJ2-3; no definite D call. Germline CDR1 reads SGHRS; CDR2 reads YFSETQ. The germline V and J ends were trimmed by 3 bases and 6 bases, with 14 bases remaining between them. CDR3 length equals 14 residues. The CDR3 sequence is CASSYESHSDTQYF. CDR3 DNA sequence: TGCGCCAGCAGCTACGAGTCACACTCCGATACGCAGTATTTT.

This clonotype showed up just a few times. The chain couples TRBV7-6 to TRBJ2-3; D not certain. The length of the CDR3 is 13 residues. The germline V gene encodes CDR1 SGHVS and CDR2 FNYEAQ. V was trimmed by 2 bases and J by 5 bases, leaving 8 bases between them. The CDR3 protein is CASSLTPKDTQYF. The CDR3 nucleotides are TGTGCCAGCAGCTTAACTCCCAAAGATACGCAGTATTTT. Filled out from reference TRBV7-6 and TRBJ2-3, the complete variable domain reads GAGVSQSPRYKVTKRGQDVALRCDPISGHVSLYWYRQALGQGPEFLTYFNYEAQQDKSGLPNDRFSAERPEGSISTLTIQRTEQRDSAMYRCASSLTPKDTQYFGPGTRLTVL.

V is TRBV27 and J is TRBJ1-6, with D maybe TRBD1 (5 bases). With 5 bases removed from V and 8 bases from J, the gap between germline ends came to 19 bases. This CDR3 region has 16 residues. Germline loops: CDR1 MNHEY, CDR2 SMNVEV (reference sequence). CDR3: CASSPGRPRVDSPLHF. Here the CDR3 DNA reads TGTGCCAGCAGTCCGGGACGCCCGAGGGTGGATTCACCCCTCCACTTT.

This clonotype was detected a few times. The V gene is TRBV6-5, the J gene TRBJ1-5; D might be TRBD1 (5 bases). With 7 bases removed from V and 6 bases from J, the gap between germline ends came to 13 bases. Germline V lookup: CDR1 MNHEY, CDR2 SVGAGI. CDR3 length equals 13 residues. In DNA, the CDR3 is TGTGCCAGCACTCCGGGGGGACGTCAGCCCCAGCATTTT. It encodes CASTPGGRQPQHF.

In its sample, this clonotype was seen many times. This chain connects TRBV15 to TRBJ2-5; the D gene could be TRBD1 or TRBD2 (5 bases each). The CDR3 is 13 amino acids. From germline, CDR1 is LNHNV and CDR2 YYDKDF (reference sequence). Trimming shortened V by 3 bases and J by 2 bases, and 7 bases separated the two germline ends. CDR3 DNA sequence: TGTGCCACCAGCAGCTGGGGGCAAGAGACCCAGTACTTC. Translated, it gives CATSSWGQETQYF.

V gene TRBV15 combines with J gene TRBJ2-1, with 9 bases matching TRBD1. The CDR3 extends over 15 amino acids. Per the germline V gene, CDR1 is LNHNV and CDR2 is YYDKDF (reference sequence). J was trimmed by 8 bases and V by 4 bases; bases with no gene match: 9. CDR3 protein: CATSIRQGGSYEQFF. The CDR3 nucleotides are TGTGCCACCAGCATCCGACAGGGGGGTAGCTATGAGCAGTTCTTC.

The gene calls are TRBV14 and TRBJ1-1; TRBD1 matches 7 bases. CDR1 SGHDN and CDR2 FVKESK come from the germline V gene. The V gene end was trimmed by 6 bases and the J gene end by 0 bases; junction bases not matched to a gene: 13. The CDR3 covers 17 residues. CDR3 protein: CASRPKGQSGMNTEAFF. CDR3 coding DNA: TGTGCCAGCAGACCAAAGGGACAGTCCGGTATGAACACTGAAGCTTTCTTT.

This clonotype was seen only a few times. V gene TRBV7-2 combines with J gene TRBJ2-3; TRBD2 matches at 10 bases. Losses at the gene ends were 1 base for V and 5 bases for J; bases not matched to a gene: 0. Germline CDR1 SGHTA, CDR2 FQGNSA. The CDR3 runs to 14 residues. The CDR3 region is CASSLERGGDTQYF. The CDR3 DNA sequence: TGTGCCAGCAGCTTAGAGCGGGGGGGAGATACGCAGTATTTT. The full variable domain, with the rest looked up from reference TRBV7-2 and TRBJ2-3, is GAGVSQSPSNKVTEKGKDVELRCDPISGHTALYWYRQSLGQGLEFLIYFQGNSAPDKSGLPSDRFSAERTGGSVSTLTIQRTQQEDSAVYLCASSLERGGDTQYFGPGTRLTVL.

This chain joins TRBV4-1 and TRBJ2-1, with 9 bases that match TRBD1. Germline values: CDR1 MGHRA, CDR2 YSYEKL. The CDR3 totals 18 residues. J was trimmed by 4 bases and V by 0 bases; bases with no gene match: 10. The CDR3: CASSQDPRGQGWYNEQFF. For the CDR3, the DNA is TGCGCCAGCAGCCAAGACCCCCGAGGACAGGGGTGGTACAATGAGCAGTTCTTC.

The chain recombines TRBV7-2 with TRBJ2-7; maybe TRBD2 (7 bases). Germline CDR1 and CDR2: SGHTA and FQGNSA. The length of the CDR3 is 15 residues. Trimming shortened V by 1 base and J by 2 bases, and 12 bases separated the two germline ends. CDR3 nucleotides: TGTGCCAGCAGCTTAGAGGCGGGGGCCCCCTACGAGCAGTACTTC. This codes for CASSLEAGAPYEQYF.

V usage is TRBV7-9 and J usage is TRBJ1-5; D is unresolved. The CDR3 consists of 14 residues. V was cut by 5 bases and J by 4 bases, with 12 bases left in between. CDR1 and CDR2 (germline): SEHNR, FQNEAQ (reference sequence). The CDR3 coding sequence is TGTGCCAGCAGCCCTGGCTGGGCGAATCAGCCCCAGCATTTT. Protein sequence: CASSPGWANQPQHF.

V usage is TRBV5-1 and J usage is TRBJ2-5; the D gene is possibly TRBD1 (6 bases). Deletions cut 4 bases from V and 5 bases from J, with 15 bases between. The CDR3 runs 14 residues. Germline CDR1 and CDR2: SGHRS and YFSETQ. The CDR3 region has the DNA TGCGCCAGCAGCCCGGTACAGGGCGGGGAGACCCAGTACTTC. Protein: CASSPVQGGETQYF.

This clonotype was detected only a few times. The rearrangement joins TRBV6-5 to TRBJ1-6; D ambiguous. The CDR3 is made up of 13 amino acids. The V and J ends lost 2 bases and 8 bases respectively, with 7 bases between them. CDR1 and CDR2 (germline): MNHEY, SVGAGI. CDR3 DNA: TGTGCCAGCAGTTACGAAGGGTATTCACCCCTCCACTTT. Protein product: CASSYEGYSPLHF.

The chain employs TRBV4-3 and TRBJ1-1; a possible D gene is TRBD1 (6 bases). The V end was cut by 6 bases, the J end by 0 bases, with 14 bases between. This CDR3 has 15 residues. Germline assignment: CDR1 LGHNA and CDR2 YSLEER. CDR3 amino acids: CASSKDRHLNTEAFF. CDR3 bases: TGCGCCAGCAGTAAGGACAGACACTTGAACACTGAAGCTTTCTTT.

This clonotype was detected many times. This chain links TRBV15 with TRBJ2-5; TRBD2 might be the D (5 bases). V gave up 0 bases and J gave up 5 bases, with 16 bases separating them. Germline V gene data show CDR1 as LNHNV and CDR2 as YYDKDF (reference sequence). CDR3 length: 16 residues. The CDR3 here is CATSRDAGVMEETQYF. CDR3 DNA sequence: TGTGCCACCAGCAGAGATGCCGGGGTAATGGAGGAGACCCAGTACTTC.

The chain recombines TRBV30 with TRBJ2-2; 11 nucleotides align to TRBD2. CDR3 length: 16 amino acids. Germline lookup yields CDR1 GTSNPN and CDR2 SVGIG (reference sequence). The junction had 3 bases not matched to a gene; V was cut back by 2 bases and J by 1 base. Written as DNA, the CDR3 is TGTGCCTGGAGTTCTGGACTAGCGGGGAACACCGGGGAGCTGTTTTTT. This sequence encodes CAWSSGLAGNTGELFF.

The chain links TRBV10-3 to TRBJ1-1; D gene ambiguous. The CDR3 is 13 residues long. Germline values: CDR1 ENHRY, CDR2 SYGVKD. The V and J ends lost 4 bases and 1 base respectively, with 7 bases between them. DNA for the CDR3: TGTGCCATCAGTGGTCAAGAGAACACTGAAGCTTTCTTT. Protein sequence: CAISGQENTEAFF.

The chain recombines TRBV12-3 or TRBV12-4 with TRBJ1-5, with 7 bases fitting TRBD1. J lost 2 bases, V lost 6 bases, and 4 bases had no gene match. This CDR3 has 14 residues. The CDR3 region is CASRQGGGNQPQHF. CDR3 nucleotides: TGTGCCAGCAGGCAGGGGGGGGGCAATCAGCCCCAGCATTTT.

The table lists this clonotype with a few counts. The chain joins TRBV6-2 or TRBV6-3 to TRBJ1-5, with unresolved D. This CDR3 spans 14 amino acids. The ends were cut back, 4 bases at V and 4 bases at J, with 11 bases in the middle. Germline V CDR1 and CDR2: MNHEY, SVGEGT. CDR3 in DNA: TGTGCCAGCAGTTTAGCAGGCTTGAATCAGCCCCAGCATTTT. Translated, it gives CASSLAGLNQPQHF.